The 18 T cell receptor beta chains below were found in one sample sequenced in a study of T-cell reconstitution after alpha-beta-depleted transplantation in children. The authors prepared the TCRbeta library with unique molecular identifiers. TCRdb redid the calling of the PCR reads with MiXCR, one entry per CDR3 protein. The data contain some 490,000 distinct CDR3 sequences, about an eighth of them singletons. Sequenced here: PBMCs from the stem cell graft donor, sampled from the stem cell graft. The source is a human donor who donated a stem cell graft to a child with combined immunodeficiency.

This clonotype has more than one count but fewer than ten. The rearrangement links TRBV4-2 to TRBJ2-7, with 10 bases lining up with TRBD2. The V gene's germline CDR1 is LGHNA and CDR2 YNFKEQ. V lost 4 bases, J lost 4 bases, and 7 bases stayed unmatched. This CDR3 has 15 amino acids. The CDR3 region is CASSPWTSGGYEQYF. CDR3 in DNA: TGTGCCAGCAGCCCGTGGACTAGCGGAGGATACGAGCAGTACTTC.

Ten or more counts support this clonotype. The rearrangement links TRBV6-4 to TRBJ1-6; D ambiguous. V was cut by 0 bases and J by 3 bases, with 18 bases left in between. The CDR3 has 19 amino acids. Per the germline V gene, CDR1 is MRHNA and CDR2 is SNTAGT. The DNA of the CDR3 is TGTGCCAGCAGTGACTCGATCTCGGCGGATTTCTTCTATAATTCACCCCTCCACTTT. This codes for CASSDSISADFFYNSPLHF.

This chain joins TRBV4-3 and TRBJ1-6; TRBD1 matches 7 bases. This CDR3 is 15 amino acids long. Germline V gene data show CDR1 as LGHNA and CDR2 as YSLEER. Trimming removed 5 bases from V and 7 bases from J; junction bases left unmatched: 8. The CDR3 nucleotides are TGCGCCAGCAGCACCGGGACAGCTTCAAATTCACCCCTCCACTTT. It specifies CASSTGTASNSPLHF.

This clonotype was recorded many times. The chain joins TRBV9 to TRBJ2-7; no reliable D call. The CDR3 is 13 amino acids. Germline-derived CDR1 and CDR2 are SGDLS and YYNGEE. V shed 4 bases and J shed 0 bases, with 8 bases lying between them. CDR3 sequence: CASSTSSSYEQYF. As DNA, the CDR3 is TGTGCCAGCAGCACAAGTAGCTCCTACGAGCAGTACTTC.

In the case of this clonotype: This clone may be a read error of a much larger clone one base away. The chain recombines TRBV12-3 or TRBV12-4 with TRBJ2-5; possibly TRBD1 or TRBD2 for D (6 bases each). This CDR3 region has 17 residues. CDR3 DNA: TGTGCCAGCTGTTTCCATACGGGGGCCCAGGCAAAAGAGACCCAGTACTTC. Translated: CASCFHTGAQAKETQYF.

The genes are TRBV6-2 or TRBV6-3 and TRBJ2-5; 7 nucleotides align to TRBD2. V lost 6 bases, J lost 5 bases, and 12 bases stayed unmatched. This CDR3 spans 15 amino acids. Germline values: CDR1 MNHEY, CDR2 SVGEGT. The CDR3 region has the DNA TGTGCCAGCAGCTCCCTTGGGGGACTAATGGAGACCCAGTACTTC. Its protein is CASSSLGGLMETQYF.

This clonotype was detected once. The chain couples TRBV27 to TRBJ2-7; D might be TRBD1 or TRBD2, each matching 5 bases. The CDR3 consists of 15 residues. V shed 6 bases and J shed 5 bases, with 20 bases lying between them. The germline CDR1 and CDR2 sequences are MNHEY and SMNVEV (reference sequence). The CDR3 loop is CASSLLGALGDEQYF. The CDR3 bases are TGTGCCAGCAGCCTTCTCGGGGCTCTTGGGGACGAGCAGTACTTC.

This clonotype was detected only a few times. CDR3 residues: CASSVVGYGEQYF. CDR3 in DNA: TGTGCCAGCAGCGTAGTGGGGTATGGCGAGCAGTACTTC. The chain carries TRBV9 and TRBJ2-7; no firm D call. The CDR3 is 13 amino acids. V shed 0 bases and J shed 6 bases, with 10 bases lying between them. Germline CDR1 and CDR2: SGDLS and YYNGEE.

The CDR3 coding sequence is TGCGCCAGCAGCTTGGGGGACGGGGGGAGCTCCTACGAGCAGTACTTC. It yields the protein CASSLGDGGSSYEQYF. The V call is TRBV5-1, the J call TRBJ2-7; 7 positions match TRBD2. Germline trimming cut 0 bases from V and 0 bases from J; bases unmatched to any gene: 6. Germline values: CDR1 SGHRS, CDR2 YFSETQ. The CDR3 covers 16 residues.

In its sample, this clonotype was seen a few times. The J gene is TRBJ2-7, the V gene TRBV20-1, with D uncertain. V was trimmed by 3 bases and J by 3 bases, leaving 6 bases between them. Germline V gene data show CDR1 as DFQATT and CDR2 as SNEGSKA (reference sequence). The CDR3 is 11 amino acids. As DNA, the CDR3 is TGCAGTGCTAGTTCAAACTACGAGCAGTACTTC. It specifies CSASSNYEQYF.

This clonotype was detected ten times or more. The V call is TRBV4-3, the J call TRBJ1-6; 9 nucleotides agree with TRBD1. This CDR3 spans 16 amino acids. V lost 6 bases to trimming and J lost 7 bases; unmatched junction nucleotides: 10. Germline CDR1 reads LGHNA; CDR2 reads YSLEER. The CDR3: CASRIRDRAWNSPLHF. CDR3 nucleotides: TGCGCCAGCAGGATCCGGGACAGGGCATGGAATTCACCCCTCCACTTT.

This chain uses TRBV19 with TRBJ2-3; TRBD1 is a possible D gene (5 bases). V shed 5 bases and J shed 0 bases, with 18 bases lying between them. This CDR3 is 17 amino acids long. Germline V gives CDR1 LNHDA, CDR2 SQIVND (reference sequence). This chain's CDR3 is CASSGSTGHPSTDTQYF. The DNA of the CDR3 is TGTGCCAGTAGTGGGTCAACAGGACACCCTAGCACAGATACGCAGTATTTT.

The chain joins TRBV2 to TRBJ1-5; 7 nucleotides line up with TRBD1. The CDR3 length is 17 residues. Trimming removed 2 bases from V and 5 bases from J; junction bases left unmatched: 12. Germline CDR1 is SNHLY and CDR2 is FYNNEI. DNA for the CDR3: TGTGCCAGCAGTGAACACAGGGGAATACAACTAGATCAGCCCCAGCATTTT. Its translation: CASSEHRGIQLDQPQHF.

This clonotype was seen only a few times. The chain joins TRBV7-4 to TRBJ1-4; no reliable D call. Germline V CDR1 and CDR2: SGHVT, SQSDAQ. V was trimmed by 2 bases and J by 7 bases, leaving 11 bases between them. This CDR3 has 14 amino acids. The CDR3 sequence is CASSLTVEGEKLFF. In nucleotides, the CDR3 is TGTGCCAGCAGCTTAACGGTTGAGGGTGAAAAACTGTTTTTT.

This clonotype was detected many times. V gene TRBV5-6 combines with J gene TRBJ2-5, with D perhaps matching TRBD1 or TRBD2 (5 bases each). The CDR3 is 13 amino acids. The V gene's germline CDR1 is SGHDT and CDR2 YYEEEE. Trimming cost V 6 bases and J 2 bases, with 11 bases left between them. CDR3 residues: CASNTGRQETQYF. As DNA, the CDR3 is TGTGCCAGCAACACGGGGCGTCAAGAGACCCAGTACTTC.

This clonotype has more than one count but fewer than ten. The chain couples TRBV7-8 to TRBJ2-2; TRBD2 matches at 12 bases. The CDR3 sequence is 19 residues long. Germline V CDR1 and CDR2: SGHVS, FQNEAQ. V gave up 1 base and J gave up 1 base; unmatched junction bases: 7. The CDR3 DNA reads TGTGCCAGCAGCTTAGTCGTACTAGCGGGGGGTAGGAACACCGGGGAGCTGTTTTTT. Encoded protein: CASSLVVLAGGRNTGELFF.

This clonotype has more than one count but fewer than ten. The CDR3 nucleotides are TGCGCCAGCAGCCAAGATTGGCGTAGGGGCGCAGTCACAGATACGCAGTATTTT. This sequence encodes CASSQDWRRGAVTDTQYF. The V gene is TRBV4-3, the J gene TRBJ2-3, with D possibly matching TRBD1 (5 bases). V lost 0 bases, J lost 2 bases, and 18 bases lay in between. Looked up from germline, CDR1 is LGHNA and CDR2 is YSLEER. This CDR3 is 18 amino acids long.

This clonotype was picked up a small number of times. The chain links TRBV4-3 to TRBJ2-1, with D tentatively TRBD1 or TRBD2 (5 bases each). The CDR3 sequence is 15 residues long. Germline loops: CDR1 LGHNA, CDR2 YSLEER. V lost 0 bases and J lost 3, with 9 bases in between. Here the CDR3 reads CASSQEVGDYNEQFF. Written as DNA, the CDR3 is TGCGCCAGCAGCCAAGAGGTGGGGGACTACAATGAGCAGTTCTTC.